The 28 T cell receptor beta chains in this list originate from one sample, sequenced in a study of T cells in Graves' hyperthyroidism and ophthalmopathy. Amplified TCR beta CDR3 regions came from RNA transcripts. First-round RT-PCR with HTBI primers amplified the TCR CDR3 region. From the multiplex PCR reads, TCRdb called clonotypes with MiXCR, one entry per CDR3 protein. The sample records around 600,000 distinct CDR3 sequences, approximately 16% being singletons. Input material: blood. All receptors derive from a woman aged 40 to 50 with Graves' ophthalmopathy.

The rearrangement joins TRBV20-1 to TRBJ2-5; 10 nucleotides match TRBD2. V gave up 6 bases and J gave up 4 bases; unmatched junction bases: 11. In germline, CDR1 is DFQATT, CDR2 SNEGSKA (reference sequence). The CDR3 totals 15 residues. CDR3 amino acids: CSANRGLAGAETQYF. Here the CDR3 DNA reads TGCAGTGCAAACCGAGGGCTAGCGGGAGCAGAGACCCAGTACTTC.

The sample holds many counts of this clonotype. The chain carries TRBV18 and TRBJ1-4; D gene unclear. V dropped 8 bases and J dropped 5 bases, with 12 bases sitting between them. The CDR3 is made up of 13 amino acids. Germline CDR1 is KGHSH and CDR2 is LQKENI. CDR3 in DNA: TGTGCCAGCAACCTTGGGCAAAATGAAAAACTGTTTTTT. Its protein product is CASNLGQNEKLFF.

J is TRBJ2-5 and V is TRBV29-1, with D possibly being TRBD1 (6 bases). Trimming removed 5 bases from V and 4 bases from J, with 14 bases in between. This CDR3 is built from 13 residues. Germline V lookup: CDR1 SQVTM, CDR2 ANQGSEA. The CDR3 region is CSVRVGAGETQYF. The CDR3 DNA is TGCAGCGTTAGGGTGGGGGCAGGAGAGACCCAGTACTTC.

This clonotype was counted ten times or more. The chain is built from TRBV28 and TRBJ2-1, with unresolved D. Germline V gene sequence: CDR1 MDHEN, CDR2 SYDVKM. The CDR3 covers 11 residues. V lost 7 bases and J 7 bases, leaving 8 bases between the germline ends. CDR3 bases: TGTGCCAGCACCTCTCGAAATGAGCAGTTCTTC. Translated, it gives CASTSRNEQFF.

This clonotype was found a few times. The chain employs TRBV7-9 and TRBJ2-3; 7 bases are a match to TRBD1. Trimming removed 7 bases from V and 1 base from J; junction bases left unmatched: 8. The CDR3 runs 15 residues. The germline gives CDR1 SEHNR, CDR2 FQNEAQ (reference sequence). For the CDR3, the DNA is TGTGCCAGCACTGATACAGGGGTGGGCACAGATACGCAGTATTTT. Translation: CASTDTGVGTDTQYF.

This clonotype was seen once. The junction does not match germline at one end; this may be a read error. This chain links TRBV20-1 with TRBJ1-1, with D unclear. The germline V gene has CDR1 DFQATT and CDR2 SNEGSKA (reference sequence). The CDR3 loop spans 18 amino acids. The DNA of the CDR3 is TGCGGTGCCTACCCGATTGGAGGGAGGTATTCCATGAACACTGAAGCTTTCTTT. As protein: CGAYPIGGRYSMNTEAFF.

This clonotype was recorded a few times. The CDR3 sequence is CASSLGPPDLEQYF. CDR3 nucleotides: TGTGCCAGCAGTTTAGGGCCCCCGGACCTCGAGCAGTACTTC. This chain joins TRBV12-3 or TRBV12-4 and TRBJ2-7; D is unresolved. This CDR3 region has 14 residues. V was shortened by 1 base and J by 6 bases, with 13 bases between the two germline ends.

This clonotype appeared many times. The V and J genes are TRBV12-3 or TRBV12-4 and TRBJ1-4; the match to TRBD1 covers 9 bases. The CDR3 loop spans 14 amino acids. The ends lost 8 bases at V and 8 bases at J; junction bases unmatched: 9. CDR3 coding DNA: TGTGCCAGCGCCCCGGGACAGGGAGGAGAAAAACTGTTTTTT. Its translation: CASAPGQGGEKLFF.

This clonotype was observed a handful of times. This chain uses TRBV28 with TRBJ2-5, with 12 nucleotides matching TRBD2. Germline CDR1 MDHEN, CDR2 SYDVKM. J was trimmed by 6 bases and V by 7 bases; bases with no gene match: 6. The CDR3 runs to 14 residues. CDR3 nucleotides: TGTGCCAGCATTGCTAGCGGGAGGGGGAAGACCCAGTACTTC. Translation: CASIASGRGKTQYF.

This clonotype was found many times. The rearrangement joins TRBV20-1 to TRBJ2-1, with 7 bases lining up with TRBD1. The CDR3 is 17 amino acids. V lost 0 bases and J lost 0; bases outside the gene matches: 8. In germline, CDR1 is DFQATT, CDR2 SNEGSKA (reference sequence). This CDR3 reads CSARDPQGSSSYNEQFF. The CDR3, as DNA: TGCAGTGCTAGAGACCCACAGGGGAGTAGCTCCTACAATGAGCAGTTCTTC.

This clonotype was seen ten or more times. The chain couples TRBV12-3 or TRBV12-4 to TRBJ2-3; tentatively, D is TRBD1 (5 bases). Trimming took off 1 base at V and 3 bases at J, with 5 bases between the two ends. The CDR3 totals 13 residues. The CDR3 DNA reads TGTGCCAGCAGTTTAGAGGGGACAGATACGCAGTATTTT. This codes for CASSLEGTDTQYF.

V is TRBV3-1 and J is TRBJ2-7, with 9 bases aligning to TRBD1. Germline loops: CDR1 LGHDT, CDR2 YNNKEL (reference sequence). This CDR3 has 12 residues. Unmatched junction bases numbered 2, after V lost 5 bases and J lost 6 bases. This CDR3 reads CASSKGQGEQYF. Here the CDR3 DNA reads TGTGCCAGCAGCAAGGGACAGGGCGAGCAGTACTTC.

The DNA of the CDR3 is TGTGCCAGCAGCACCGACAAGAACACTGAAGCTTTCTTT. Its translation: CASSTDKNTEAFF. The chain links TRBV11-2 to TRBJ1-1, with D uncertain. Trimming took 5 bases from V and 1 from J, leaving 8 bases between them. The CDR3 runs 13 residues. Germline V lookup: CDR1 SGHAT, CDR2 FQNNGV.

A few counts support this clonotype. This chain's CDR3 is CASSGLGARETQYF. The DNA for the CDR3 is TGTGCCAGCAGTGGCCTCGGGGCCCGGGAGACCCAGTACTTC. The rearrangement uses TRBV28 and TRBJ2-5; either TRBD1 or TRBD2 may fit D (5 bases each). The germline gives CDR1 MDHEN, CDR2 SYDVKM. The CDR3 consists of 14 residues. Trimming pared 5 bases from V and 5 bases from J, leaving 15 bases between.

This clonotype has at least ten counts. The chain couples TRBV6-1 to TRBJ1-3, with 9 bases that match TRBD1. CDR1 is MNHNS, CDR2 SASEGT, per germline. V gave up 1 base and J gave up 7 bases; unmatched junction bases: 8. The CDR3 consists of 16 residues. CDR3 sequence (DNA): TGTGCCAGCAGTGAAGACGGGGACAGGGTAGCCAACACCATATATTTT. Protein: CASSEDGDRVANTIYF.

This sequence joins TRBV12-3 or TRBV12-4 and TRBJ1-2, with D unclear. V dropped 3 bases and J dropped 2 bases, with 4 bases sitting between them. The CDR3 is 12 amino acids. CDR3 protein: CASSFDNYGYTF. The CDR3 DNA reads TGTGCCAGCAGTTTCGACAACTATGGCTACACCTTC.

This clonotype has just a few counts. Written as DNA, the CDR3 is TGTGCCAGCAGCCACCGGGACTTGAGCACAGATACGCAGTATTTT. Residues: CASSHRDLSTDTQYF. The rearrangement uses TRBV14 and TRBJ2-3; maybe TRBD2 (6 bases). V lost 3 bases and J lost 0, with 10 bases in between. The CDR3 is 15 amino acids. Germline-derived CDR1 and CDR2 are SGHDN and FVKESK.

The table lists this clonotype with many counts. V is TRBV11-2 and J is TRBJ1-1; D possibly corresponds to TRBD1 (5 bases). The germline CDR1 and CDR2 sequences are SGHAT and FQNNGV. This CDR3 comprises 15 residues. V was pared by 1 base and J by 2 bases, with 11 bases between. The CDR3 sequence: CASSLVFTGNTEAFF. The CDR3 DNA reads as TGTGCCAGCAGCTTAGTCTTTACAGGCAACACTGAAGCTTTCTTT.

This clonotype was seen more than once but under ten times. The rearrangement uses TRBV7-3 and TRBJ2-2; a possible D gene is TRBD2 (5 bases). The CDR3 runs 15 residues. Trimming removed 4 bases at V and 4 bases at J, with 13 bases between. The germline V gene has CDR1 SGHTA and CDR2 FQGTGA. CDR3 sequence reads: CASSSGIRGTGELFF. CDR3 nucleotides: TGTGCCAGCAGCTCCGGGATCCGGGGCACCGGGGAGCTGTTTTTT.

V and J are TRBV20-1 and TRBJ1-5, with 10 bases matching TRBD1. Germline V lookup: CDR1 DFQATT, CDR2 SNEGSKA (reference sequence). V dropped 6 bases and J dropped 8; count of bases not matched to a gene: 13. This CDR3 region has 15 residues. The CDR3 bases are TGCAGTGCGCCGCTCGGGACAGGGGCGGGGAAGCCCCAGCATTTT. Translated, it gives CSAPLGTGAGKPQHF.

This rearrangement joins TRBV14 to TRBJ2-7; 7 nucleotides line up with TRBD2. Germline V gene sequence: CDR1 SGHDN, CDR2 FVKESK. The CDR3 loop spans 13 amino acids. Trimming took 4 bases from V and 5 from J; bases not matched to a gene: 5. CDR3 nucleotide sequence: TGTGCCAGCAGCCGAAATCGGGGGGACGAGCAGTACTTC. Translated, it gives CASSRNRGDEQYF.

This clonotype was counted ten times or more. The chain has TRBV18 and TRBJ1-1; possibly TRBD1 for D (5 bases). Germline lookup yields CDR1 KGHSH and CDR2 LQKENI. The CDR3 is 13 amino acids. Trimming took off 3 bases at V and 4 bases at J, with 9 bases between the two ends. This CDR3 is CASSPLGGTEAFF. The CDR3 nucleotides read TGTGCCAGCTCACCCTTGGGGGGCACTGAAGCTTTCTTT.

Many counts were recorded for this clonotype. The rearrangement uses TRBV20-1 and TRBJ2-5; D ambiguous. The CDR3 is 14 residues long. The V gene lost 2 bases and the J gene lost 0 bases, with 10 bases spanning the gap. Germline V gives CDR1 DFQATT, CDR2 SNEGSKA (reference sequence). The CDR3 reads CSARFGTNQETQYF. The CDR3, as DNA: TGCAGTGCTAGATTCGGCACTAACCAAGAGACCCAGTACTTC.

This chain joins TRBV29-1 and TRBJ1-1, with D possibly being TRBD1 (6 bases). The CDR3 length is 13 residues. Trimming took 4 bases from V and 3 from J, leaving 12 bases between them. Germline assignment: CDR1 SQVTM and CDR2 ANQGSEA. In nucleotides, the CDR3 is TGCAGCGTTGCCCCACAGGGTTACACTGAAGCTTTCTTT. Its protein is CSVAPQGYTEAFF. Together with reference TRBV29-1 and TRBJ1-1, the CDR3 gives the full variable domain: SAVISQKPSRDICQRGTSLTIQCQVDSQVTMMFWYRQQPGQSLTLIATANQGSEATYESGFVIDKFPISRPNLTFSTLTVSNMSPEDSSIYLCSVAPQGYTEAFFGQGTRLTVV.

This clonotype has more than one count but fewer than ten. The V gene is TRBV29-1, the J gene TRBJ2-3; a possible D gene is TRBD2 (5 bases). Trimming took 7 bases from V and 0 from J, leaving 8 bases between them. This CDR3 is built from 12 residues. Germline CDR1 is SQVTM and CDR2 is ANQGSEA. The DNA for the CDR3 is TGCAGCGGCGGGCCCAGCACAGATACGCAGTATTTT. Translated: CSGGPSTDTQYF.

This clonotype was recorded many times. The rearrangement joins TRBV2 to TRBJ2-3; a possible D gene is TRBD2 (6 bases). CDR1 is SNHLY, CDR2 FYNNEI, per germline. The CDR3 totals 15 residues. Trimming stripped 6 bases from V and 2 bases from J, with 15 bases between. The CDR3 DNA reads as TGTGCCAGCAGGGAACAGCGGGCCATCACAGATACGCAGTATTTT. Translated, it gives CASREQRAITDTQYF.

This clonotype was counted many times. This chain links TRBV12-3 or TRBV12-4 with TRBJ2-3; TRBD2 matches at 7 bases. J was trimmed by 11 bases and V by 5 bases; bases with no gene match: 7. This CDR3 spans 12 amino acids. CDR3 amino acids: CASSPRGEGQYF. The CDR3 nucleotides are TGTGCCAGCAGTCCACGCGGGGAGGGGCAGTATTTT.

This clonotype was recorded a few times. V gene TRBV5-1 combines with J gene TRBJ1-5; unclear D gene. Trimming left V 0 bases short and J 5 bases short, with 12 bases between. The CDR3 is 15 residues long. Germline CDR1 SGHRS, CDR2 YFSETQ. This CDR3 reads CASSLGGLDDQPQHF. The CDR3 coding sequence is TGCGCCAGCAGCTTGGGTGGGTTGGATGATCAGCCCCAGCATTTT. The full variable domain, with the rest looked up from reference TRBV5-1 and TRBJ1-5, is KAGVTQTPRYLIKTRGQQVTLSCSPISGHRSVSWYQQTPGQGLQFLFEYFSETQRNKGNFPGRFSGRQFSNSRSEMNVSTLELGDSALYLCASSLGGLDDQPQHFGDGTRLSIL.